This TCR beta chain is from a study of blood T cell repertoires in COVID-19. Study details: Samples representing acute and convalescent COVID-19 were sourced from the United States, Italy and Spain.

Original processing methods: Scientists estimated how many nucleated cells there were by amplifying reference gene primers. The protocol was immunoSEQ multiplex PCR, while the TCRdb copy is restricted to in-frame clones and leaves out a portion. V and J calls and clone size are those listed in that table; D and trimming were worked out from the DNA. The sample has about 53,000 clones; over 70% are singletons. The germline gives CDR1 SGHAT, CDR2 FQNNGV. The CDR3 consists of 17 residues. V lost 5 bases, J lost 2 bases, and 12 bases stayed unmatched. The sequence derives from a human donor with active or convalescent COVID-19. The donor label of this sample is uncertain. The sample was peripheral blood. The V and J genes are TRBV11-2 and TRBJ2-3; 8 bases align to TRBD2. The CDR3 sequence: CASSATGAGGLTDTQYF. The CDR3 bases are TGTGCCAGCAGCGCCACTGGCGCGGGAGGCCTCACAGATACGCAGTATTTT. Looking up the rest from reference TRBV11-2 and TRBJ2-3 gives the full variable domain: EAGVAQSPRYKIIEKRQSVAFWCNPISGHATLYWYQQILGQGPKLLIQFQNNGVVDDSQLPKDRFSAERLKGVDSTLKIQPAKLEDSAVYLCASSATGAGGLTDTQYFGPGTRLTVL.